The 8 T cell receptor beta chains presented below share a single source sample, sequenced in a study of T cell repertoires in cytomegalovirus infection. Their cognate antigens are unknown. TCRdb fed the reads into MiXCR, producing one record per CDR3 protein. The repertoire holds roughly 990,000 distinct CDR3 sequences, with around 32% as singletons. The starting material was cultured CD8+ T cells from PBMCs, obtained from culture after CMV antigen stimulation. These receptors were collected from a human donor in good health (CMV status not recorded). Some clones in this sample may be carry-over from other donors' samples.

This clonotype was observed a few times. The V call is TRBV10-3, the J call TRBJ2-5; TRBD1 aligns across 8 bases. V trimming: 0 bases; J trimming: 5 bases; junction bases outside the gene matches: 2. The CDR3 is made up of 14 amino acids. The germline CDR1 and CDR2 sequences are ENHRY and SYGVKD. For the CDR3, the DNA is TGTGCCATCAGTGAGTCGACAGGGGAGGAGACCCAGTACTTC. This sequence encodes CAISESTGEETQYF.

The rearrangement joins TRBV27 to TRBJ2-1; 10 bases align to TRBD2. CDR3 length: 12 amino acids. Germline V gene sequence: CDR1 MNHEY, CDR2 SMNVEV (reference sequence). With V trimmed by 2 bases and J by 14 bases, 3 bases remained unmatched. CDR3 in amino acids: CASSLGGTSEFF. The CDR3 coding sequence is TGTGCCAGCAGTTTAGGGGGGACTAGCGAGTTCTTC.

Points on this clonotype: An end of the junction does not agree with germline; a read error may underlie this. The chain carries TRBV7-6 and TRBJ1-3, with D unresolved. CDR1 is SGHVS, CDR2 FNYEAQ, per germline. The CDR3 is 15 residues long. DNA of the CDR3: TGTGTCAGCAGCTCCGTGGAGACCGCCGGAAACACCATATATTTT. It translates to CVSSSVETAGNTIYF.

CDR3 in amino acids: CASSFADMANVLTF. The DNA of the CDR3 is TGTGCCAGCAGCTTCGCGGACATGGCCAACGTCCTGACTTTC. The rearrangement joins TRBV7-9 to TRBJ2-6; D possibly corresponds to TRBD1 (5 bases). The CDR3 has 14 amino acids. CDR1 and CDR2 (germline): SEHNR, FQNEAQ (reference sequence). The V end was cut by 3 bases, the J end by 6 bases, with 9 bases between. The full variable domain, rest sourced from reference TRBV7-9 and TRBJ2-6, is DTGVSQNPRHKITKRGQNVTFRCDPISEHNRLYWYRQTLGQGPEFLTYFQNEAQLEKSRLLSDRFSAERPKGSFSTLEIQRTEQGDSAMYLCASSFADMANVLTFGAGSRLTVL.

This clonotype has a count of ten or more. The CDR3 sequence is CASSLEVGGDRGYTF. CDR3 bases: TGTGCCAGCAGCTTAGAAGTGGGCGGGGATCGAGGCTACACCTTC. The gene calls are TRBV7-2 and TRBJ1-2; unclear D gene. CDR3 length: 15 amino acids. V was clipped by 1 base and J by 8 bases, with 17 bases between them. Germline loops: CDR1 SGHTA, CDR2 FQGNSA.

The chain carries TRBV4-3 and TRBJ1-1; D ambiguous. V lost 0 bases and J lost 0, with 11 bases in between. Germline V gene data show CDR1 as LGHNA and CDR2 as YSLEER. This CDR3 is built from 16 residues. CDR3 coding DNA: TGCGCCAGCAGCCAAGATTTCCCAATCTTGAACACTGAAGCTTTCTTT. Translating it yields CASSQDFPILNTEAFF.

The chain carries TRBV5-1 and TRBJ2-2; D ambiguous. The CDR3 totals 12 residues. V lost 2 bases and J 6 bases, leaving 5 bases between the germline ends. Germline CDR1 and CDR2: SGHRS and YFSETQ. The CDR3 loop reads CASSFASGELFF. Here the CDR3 DNA reads TGCGCCAGCAGCTTTGCGTCCGGGGAGCTGTTTTTT.

The chain recombines TRBV7-9 with TRBJ2-5, with TRBD2 identical over 7 bases. This CDR3 contains 18 residues. CDR1 SEHNR and CDR2 FQNEAQ come from the germline V gene (reference sequence). The V gene end was trimmed by 10 bases and the J gene end by 0 bases; junction bases not matched to a gene: 20. CDR3 DNA sequence: TGTGCCAACAGTAGAGGGGAGAGGGTAGCGGGTTACCAAGAGACCCAGTACTTC. Translation: CANSRGERVAGYQETQYF.